Shown below are 26 T cell receptor beta chains from a single sample sequenced in a study of T cells in Graves' hyperthyroidism and ophthalmopathy. Researchers amplified the TCR beta CDR3 regions from RNA transcripts. TCR CDR3 regions were first amplified by RT-PCR with HTBI primers. TCRdb processed the multiplex PCR reads anew with MiXCR; each CDR3 protein has one entry. The sample lists some 98,000 distinct CDR3 sequences, approximately 39% seen once, with approximately 10% in the top ten. The sequenced material came from peripheral blood or thyroid tissue (not recorded which). The receptors here all came from a woman in her twenties or thirties with Graves' hyperthyroidism.

Details on this clonotype: The junction departs from the called germline gene at one end, perhaps through a read error. The chain recombines TRBV11-2 with TRBJ1-4; the D is unclear. CDR1 is SGHAT and CDR2 is FQNNGV in the germline V gene. The CDR3 runs 14 residues. CDR3 loop: CASNLRTGDEKPFF. DNA for the CDR3: TGTGCCAGCAACCTTCGGACGGGCGATGAAAAACCGTTTTTT.

Worth noting for this clonotype: Since a much larger clone is just one base distant, this may be a read error. The V and J genes are TRBV7-2 and TRBJ1-1, with a weak D call TRBD1 (5 bases). Germline V gene sequence: CDR1 SGHTA, CDR2 FQGNSA. The CDR3 totals 15 residues. CDR3 loop: CASSPPGRMNTEALF. The CDR3 DNA is TGCGCCAGCAGCCCCCCGGGGCGAATGAACACTGAAGCTCTCTTT.

CDR3 amino acids: CASSSRPANEKLFF. The CDR3 DNA follows: TGTGCCAGCAGTTCAAGGCCAGCCAATGAAAAACTGTTTTTT. J is TRBJ1-4 and V is TRBV6-5; D is ambiguous. Germline CDR1 is MNHEY and CDR2 is SVGAGI. Trimming removed 4 bases at V and 5 bases at J, with 11 bases between. This CDR3 is 14 amino acids long.

This clonotype was observed many times. This chain joins TRBV20-1 and TRBJ2-3; TRBD1 matches 9 bases. V dropped 5 bases and J dropped 3; count of bases not matched to a gene: 6. The CDR3 contains 14 residues. Germline CDR1 DFQATT, CDR2 SNEGSKA (reference sequence). CDR3 sequence: CSADRDRVTDTQYF. The CDR3 nucleotides are TGCAGTGCTGACCGGGACAGGGTAACAGATACGCAGTATTTT.

This clonotype was counted ten times or more. The gene calls are TRBV20-1 and TRBJ2-7; 9 positions agree with TRBD2. Germline trimming cut 4 bases from V and 3 bases from J; bases unmatched to any gene: 4. CDR3 length equals 13 residues. Per the germline V gene, CDR1 is DFQATT and CDR2 is SNEGSKA (reference sequence). The CDR3 bases are TGCAGTGCTAACCCGACTAGCGGCTACGAGCAGTACTTC. It codes for CSANPTSGYEQYF.

This clonotype has a count of ten or more. A read error may explain this, as a much larger clone is one base away. The CDR3 spells CASSAATGGYETLFF. The CDR3 DNA is TGTGCCAGCAGCGCCGCAACAGGGGGCTATGAAACACTGTTTTTT. The V and J genes are TRBV7-9 and TRBJ1-4, with 9 bases aligning to TRBD1. CDR1 is SEHNR and CDR2 is FQNEAQ in the germline V gene (reference sequence). The CDR3 is 15 amino acids.

The rearrangement links TRBV10-3 to TRBJ2-7; TRBD1 matches 10 bases. The CDR3 length is 16 residues. Unmatched junction bases numbered 7, after V lost 2 bases and J lost 3 bases. Germline assignment: CDR1 ENHRY and CDR2 SYGVKD. The CDR3 here is CAISEGAGTGVYEQYF. CDR3 sequence (DNA): TGTGCCATCAGTGAGGGTGCCGGGACAGGGGTCTACGAGCAGTACTTC.

This clonotype has at least ten counts. The rearrangement joins TRBV28 to TRBJ2-7; 8 bases match TRBD2. Trimming cost V 7 bases and J 4 bases; bases outside gene matches: 6. This CDR3 spans 13 amino acids. From germline, CDR1 is MDHEN and CDR2 SYDVKM. The CDR3, as DNA: TGTGCCAGCAAACCTGGCGGGAGGTACGAGCAGTACTTC. Translation gives CASKPGGRYEQYF.

Concerning this clonotype itself: It is unclear where the CDR3 begins or ends on the DNA, so no DNA is shown, and the CDR3 is as TCRdb lists it. The CDR3 spells CASSVSRSNYGYTFGSGTQYF. This chain uses TRBV2 with TRBJ2-5. The CDR3 is made up of 21 amino acids, end residues included. In germline, CDR1 is SNHLY, CDR2 FYNNEI.

This clonotype occurred many times. J is TRBJ2-7 and V is TRBV15; perhaps TRBD2 as D (5 bases). The germline V gene encodes CDR1 LNHNV and CDR2 YYDKDF (reference sequence). Trimming took 0 bases from V and 5 from J, leaving 23 bases between them. The CDR3 has 18 residues. CDR3 sequence reads: CATSRDLGPGMRSNEQYF. CDR3 DNA sequence: TGTGCCACCAGCAGAGATTTAGGCCCCGGGATGAGGTCCAACGAGCAGTACTTC.

This clonotype was counted at least ten times. The rearrangement joins TRBV6-6 to TRBJ1-1, with a tentative D call TRBD1 (5 bases). Trimming removed 4 bases from V and 3 bases from J, with 15 bases in between. The CDR3 is made up of 15 amino acids. The germline CDR1 and CDR2 sequences are MNHNY and SVGAGI (reference sequence). CDR3 sequence (DNA): TGTGCCAGCAGTTTCAGGATCCGGGGGGACACTGAAGCTTTCTTT. This codes for CASSFRIRGDTEAFF.

This clonotype was counted ten times or more. This chain links TRBV6-5 with TRBJ2-5; D might be TRBD1 (5 bases). Trimming removed 2 bases from V and 7 bases from J, with 23 bases in between. This CDR3 comprises 17 residues. Germline V lookup: CDR1 MNHEY, CDR2 SVGAGI. In DNA form, the CDR3 reads TGTGCCAGCAGTTACGCCCCCAATTTGGGGCAGGTGGGGACCCAGTACTTC. Translating gives CASSYAPNLGQVGTQYF.

This clonotype was counted at least ten times. This chain links TRBV27 with TRBJ1-2, with D unclear. CDR3 length equals 10 residues. The germline V gene encodes CDR1 MNHEY and CDR2 SMNVEV (reference sequence). The V end lost 8 bases, the J end lost 5 bases, and 6 bases lay between the germline ends. The CDR3 region is CASLYYGYTF. CDR3 nucleotide sequence: TGTGCCAGCCTTTATTATGGCTACACCTTC.

This clonotype was seen more than once but under ten times. This chain links TRBV20-1 with TRBJ2-7, with D possibly being TRBD1 (5 bases). V lost 4 bases and J lost 6, with 16 bases in between. Germline V gives CDR1 DFQATT, CDR2 SNEGSKA (reference sequence). This CDR3 spans 13 amino acids. CDR3 residues: CSATSARESEQYF. The DNA for the CDR3 is TGCAGTGCTACCTCAGCCAGGGAAAGCGAGCAGTACTTC.

This clonotype was seen many times. This chain uses TRBV28 with TRBJ1-2; D remains ambiguous. The germline gives CDR1 MDHEN, CDR2 SYDVKM. The CDR3 loop spans 14 amino acids. V dropped 5 bases and J dropped 3 bases, with 13 bases sitting between them. CDR3 sequence (DNA): TGTGCCAGCAGTCCCCGCTTTGTACACTATGGCTACACCTTC. Translation gives CASSPRFVHYGYTF.

This clonotype was recorded many times. J is TRBJ2-7 and V is TRBV6-5; 9 nucleotides agree with TRBD1. In germline, CDR1 is MNHEY, CDR2 SVGAGI. The trim removed 2 bases at V and 5 bases at J, leaving 1 base unmatched. The CDR3 length is 13 residues. The CDR3 region has the DNA TGTGCCAGCAGTTACAGGACAGGGGACGAGCAGTACTTC. Residues: CASSYRTGDEQYF.

This clonotype was found many times. The chain uses TRBV20-1 and TRBJ2-5; the D is unclear. There are 13 residues in the CDR3. V was shortened by 4 bases and J by 3 bases, with 12 bases between the two germline ends. Germline CDR1 reads DFQATT; CDR2 reads SNEGSKA (reference sequence). The CDR3 sequence is CSAMAGVEETQYF. In DNA, the CDR3 is TGCAGTGCTATGGCAGGAGTGGAAGAGACCCAGTACTTC.

This clonotype has a count of ten or more. The chain joins TRBV20-1 to TRBJ1-5; possibly TRBD1 for D (6 bases). The CDR3 runs 14 residues. V lost 3 bases and J lost 0, with 9 bases in between. CDR1 DFQATT and CDR2 SNEGSKA come from the germline V gene (reference sequence). The CDR3 region is CSASTGHSNQPQHF. The CDR3 DNA follows: TGCAGTGCTAGCACGGGACATAGCAATCAGCCCCAGCATTTT.

In this sample, this clonotype turned up many times. The J gene is TRBJ2-7, the V gene TRBV20-1; 10 bases are a match to TRBD2. CDR3 length equals 15 residues. V was clipped by 7 bases and J by 3 bases; unmatched bases: 12. CDR1 DFQATT and CDR2 SNEGSKA come from the germline V gene (reference sequence). This CDR3 is CSVTVPGTSVYEQYF. The CDR3 nucleotides read TGCAGTGTTACCGTTCCCGGGACTAGCGTCTACGAGCAGTACTTC.

Notes on this clonotype: The conserved phenylalanine or tryptophan normally closing the CDR3 is absent here, so this likely arose from a read error. This chain connects TRBV15 to TRBJ2-5, with 9 nucleotides matching TRBD2. The CDR3 is made up of 15 amino acids. Germline V lookup: CDR1 LNHNV, CDR2 YYDKDF (reference sequence). J gave up 4 bases and V 6 bases, and 9 bases lay outside the gene matches. The CDR3 protein is CATSLSGRSGETQYL. The CDR3 coding sequence is TGTGCCACCAGTCTTAGCGGGAGATCGGGAGAGACCCAGTACCTC.

J is TRBJ1-6 and V is TRBV20-1; tentative D call: TRBD1 (6 bases). In germline, CDR1 is DFQATT, CDR2 SNEGSKA (reference sequence). This CDR3 is 13 amino acids long. Trimming removed 2 bases from V and 7 bases from J, with 9 bases in between. The CDR3: CSARQQGNSPLHF. CDR3 DNA: TGCAGTGCTAGACAACAGGGCAATTCACCCCTCCACTTT.

Points on this clonotype: The germline gene is not matched at one end of the junction; a read error may be the cause. V usage is TRBV20-1 and J usage is TRBJ2-7; maybe TRBD2 (5 bases). The CDR3 loop spans 13 amino acids. Germline-derived CDR1 and CDR2 are DFQATT and SNEGSKA (reference sequence). The CDR3 loop is CSARDSLSHEQCF. The DNA of the CDR3 is TGCAGTGCTAGGGACTCCCTCTCCCACGAGCAGTGCTTC.

To note about this clonotype: The CDR3 does not close with the conserved phenylalanine or tryptophan, likely indicating a read error. J is TRBJ2-2 and V is TRBV9, with D hard to call. Trimming left V 7 bases short and J 7 bases short, with 17 bases between. The CDR3 runs 14 residues. CDR1 is SGDLS, CDR2 YYNGEE, per germline. The CDR3 spells CASSPCSGDGELFI. The CDR3 DNA sequence: TGTGCCAGCTCCCCCTGTTCCGGTGACGGGGAGCTGTTTATT.

Turning to this clonotype: A read error may explain this, as a much larger clone is one base away. The genes are TRBV14 and TRBJ2-2, with 7 bases fitting TRBD2. Germline V lookup: CDR1 SGHDN, CDR2 FVKESK. CDR3 length: 16 residues. For the CDR3, the DNA is TGTGCCAGCAGCCGCGTACTAGCGACGAACACCGGGGAGCTGTCTTTT. Its protein product is CASSRVLATNTGELSF.

The rearrangement joins TRBV7-9 to TRBJ2-2; 7 bases are shared with TRBD2. Germline lookup yields CDR1 SEHNR and CDR2 FQNEAQ (reference sequence). The CDR3 spans 15 residues. V lost 4 bases, J lost 2 bases, and 4 bases stayed unmatched. CDR3 sequence (DNA): TGTGCCAGCAGCTCCCGGGAGGCCAACACCGGGGAGCTGTTTTTT. It specifies CASSSREANTGELFF. Variable domain in full (rest from reference TRBV7-9 and TRBJ2-2): DTGVSQNPRHKITKRGQNVTFRCDPISEHNRLYWYRQTLGQGPEFLTYFQNEAQLEKSRLLSDRFSAERPKGSFSTLEIQRTEQGDSAMYLCASSSREANTGELFFGEGSRLTVL.

This clonotype was found many times. The rearrangement joins TRBV20-1 to TRBJ1-1; weak D call: TRBD1 (6 bases). CDR3 length: 15 amino acids. Trimming removed 6 bases at V and 6 bases at J, with 23 bases between. Germline V lookup: CDR1 DFQATT, CDR2 SNEGSKA (reference sequence). Here the CDR3 DNA reads TGCAGTGCACCACCCGGGGGGGGCCTAAAGGCTGAAGCTTTCTTT. Amino acid sequence: CSAPPGGGLKAEAFF.